The source of this TCR beta chain is a study of cytomegalovirus exposure and HLA in healthy donors (dated by TCRdb to about 2017). Regarding the complete study: An earlier analysis of some 600 of the donors reported approximately 260 Gb of sequence data and 117 million unique TCR beta sequences obtained from about 200 million T cells. The study profiled the T cell repertoires of under 700 subjects by immunosequencing and related them to cytomegalovirus serostatus. Along with the roughly 700-subject first cohort, a separate validation cohort of over a hundred different subjects was used. An earlier analysis of approximately 640 of the donors applied high-throughput TCR beta sequencing to assess whether each TCR beta V gene segment acted as functional or pseudogenic. Donor age, sex, ethnicity and CMV serostatus were compiled together with the repertoire data. Typing coverage differed by locus: A, B, C, DRB1 and DQB1 were typed in about 620-640 donors, DQA1 in about 500, DPA1 in 600 to 610, and DPB1 in approximately 450. Several DR-DQ haplotypes were handled as single units for association and clustering because linkage in the cohort was strong. Of the approximately 400 genotyped donors, 70% to 90% were placed in the genetic ancestry cluster associated with self-reported Caucasian donors. A later genetic analysis used genome-wide SNP genotypes for about 60% of the roughly 700 donors, treating that subset as a discovery cohort. Rather than drawing on any new phenotypic data, the later analysis identified candidate immune exposures from TCR beta sequences and the way those sequences occurred across donors. On average, around 200,000 unique TCR beta nucleotide sequences were sequenced per donor among about 400 genotyped donors of the cohort, with roughly 18% of those sequences being non-productive. In a later analysis, previously published TCR beta repertoires from 550 to 700 donors were re-analyzed and high-resolution HLA genotyping was added so that TCR occurrence patterns could be studied. HLA typing included class I and class II loci at four-digit resolution. All discovery cohort repertoires had been generated using a single sequencing platform. An early release that covered 640 HLA-typed donors contained approximately 290 gigabases of sequencing data and about 93 million unique TCR sequences. The study was designed to test whether signatures of past pathogen exposure could be identified by cataloging public T cell receptors. To predict cytomegalovirus infection status, the study combined high-throughput TCR immunosequencing, statistical association of individual TCRs with disease status, and machine learning. Study-wide conclusions, independent of this receptor: In the study, approximately 160 TCR beta chains were listed as associated with cytomegalovirus. Presence/absence analyses assumed roughly uniform sequencing depth across donors, an assumption that may not hold. In vitro tests confirmed that a few of the cytomegalovirus-associated TCR beta chains recognize cytomegalovirus antigens. The sequencing pipeline was judged likely to have produced a cluster of highly shared sequence variants as a technical artifact. In a later analysis, the rate of TCR association differed among HLA loci, with DRB1 alleles having the most associated TCRs and HLA-C alleles having the fewest. A further reported finding was that TCR beta sequences accurately predicted the HLA-A and HLA-B alleles for most subjects in the first cohort. The authors suggested that the approach could potentially be extended to other disease states and immunological phenotypes. When HLA alleles, especially DR and DQ, strongly co-occurred, TCR associations were difficult to assign to individual alleles. In a later genetic analysis, a missense DCLRE1C variant was associated with V-gene and J-gene trimming of TCR beta chains, and the association was replicated in an independent cohort. Linkage disequilibrium might explain the correlated functional status among segregating V segments, but an unknown experimental factor could not be excluded. In a later analysis, most CMV-associated TCR beta chains were found to appear HLA-restricted, with HLA associations seemingly driven largely by CMV exposure. Because counts were too low, 15 to 20 rarely observed V segments, including chromosome 9 orphons, were left out of the earlier analysis of about 620 of the donors. Several of the top co-occurrence clusters appeared to be linked to parvovirus B19, influenza, CMV and Epstein-Barr virus, according to a later analysis. HLA typing was unavailable for some donors at each locus, so association tests used only the typed subset. In both the original and validation cohorts, the classifier was reported to diagnose cytomegalovirus status with high specificity and sensitivity. Across donors, most TCR sequences were observed very rarely, whereas some public TCRs were present in many individuals. Compared with the roughly 670-donor mean, donors in an Asian-associated ancestry cluster had fewer N-insertions in productive TCRs, according to a later genetic analysis. Some IMGT-functional V segments, including TRBV6-2 and TRBV6-3, could not be told apart with the 87-base-pair reads, so those segments were excluded. For the cohort, immune exposure information was limited to CMV serostatus. In an earlier analysis of 587 of the donors, most TCR beta V segments were observed in productive rearrangements about 90% or about 30% of the time, broadly matching IMGT annotations. At a false discovery rate of 0.05, a later analysis linked fewer than 20,000 TCR beta sequences to specific HLA alleles. In this cohort, only TCR beta chains were sequenced, and detectable features were limited by the absence of alpha or paired-chain data. In a later analysis, HLA-associated TCR beta chains showed more clonal expansion and lower generation probabilities than non-associated chains that were equally common.

Its CDR3 holds 16 amino acids, cysteine through phenylalanine. The entry retains the CDR3 DNA only, 48 bases that are in frame from base 1. From the germline V gene (reference sequence), CDR1 is MNHNY and CDR2 is SVGAGI. The junction carries 13 bases between V and J, which are trimmed by 4 bases and 0 bases respectively. To note about this clone: This receptor's antigen is unknown. Per-base quality was not reported, and no clone a single base away is much larger than it.

In total, over 600 healthy bone marrow donors made up the cohort. At the time of sampling, all cohort members were nominally healthy, though unrecorded immune exposures were likely present. The donor tested CMV seronegative and was one of the 352 seronegative cohort members. Every donor gave a peripheral blood sample, and the peripheral blood mononuclear cells from that sample were used for TCR beta sequencing. The Qiagen DNeasy Blood Extraction Kit was used to extract genomic DNA from the blood cell samples. The protocol used for the library was the immunoSEQ multiplex PCR assay. For the multiplex PCR, a mixture combining 60 forward primers for TCR Vbeta segments and 13 reverse primers for TCR Jbeta segments was used. The CDR3 region of rearranged TCR beta genes was amplified from genomic DNA by a multiplex PCR assay. The Illumina HiSeq System was used to sequence the amplified TCR beta libraries as 87-base-pair reads. As for the authors' bioinformatics: Across the 500 to 750 repertoires, a later analysis counted approximately 75 million unique TCR beta chains, some 11 million of which were shared by at least two donors. A nearest-neighbor algorithm error-corrected the raw reads and collapsed the reads into unique sequences, merging closely related sequences to remove PCR and sequencing errors. To assign V, D and J gene segments, CDR3 sequences were aligned to IMGT reference sequences. For a sequence to be retained, a match of at least six nucleotides was required to both a V gene segment and a J gene segment. A rearrangement counted as productive if the CDR3 had no stop codons and remained in frame with V and J, and every other rearrangement counted as non-productive. CDR3 was defined according to IMGT convention as the region running from the second conserved V-encoded cysteine to the conserved J-encoded phenylalanine. The earlier analysis of 500 to 750 of the donors excluded any sequence lacking an unambiguous match to a single V gene segment. An earlier analysis of 500 to 600 of the donors classified V segments as functional when productive rearrangements were above 56.7% and as segregating when the standard deviation between donors was above 5%. To diagnose cytomegalovirus status from the catalog of TCR beta chain sequences, a statistical classification framework was built. V and J gene assignment, in a later analysis, came from comparing TCR nucleotide sequences with IMGT/GENE-DB human TR gene sequences. Using the TCRdist pipeline, a later analysis assigned CDR3 sequences along with most-parsimonious VDJ recombination scenarios. In a later analysis, each TCR beta chain was defined by its CDR3 amino acid sequence together with its V-gene family, and reads lacking a unique V-gene family were excluded. A later analysis removed 592 highly shared, low-generation-probability nucleotide sequences to deal with suspected cross-contamination and a sequencing artifact. In a later analysis, a clonal expansion index for each public chain was calculated from normalized within-repertoire ranks of inferred template counts. Generation probabilities in a later analysis came from a VDJ recombination model fitted to out-of-frame rearrangements, and those results were checked against IGoR. In a later analysis, hypergeometric tests were used to score TCR-TCR, TCR-HLA and TCR-CMV co-occurrence, with a repertoire-size bias correction applied to TCR pairs. A later analysis estimated false discovery rates by permuting HLA or CMV assignments 20 times. In a later analysis, co-occurring TCRs were grouped using DBSCAN, and TCRdist sequence similarity was added for clustering within HLA-allele-positive subsets. Repertoires with fewer than 30,000 or more than 120,000 public chains, plus five repertoires with anomalous nucleotide sharing, were excluded from co-occurrence clustering. Here the immuneACCESS table is served through TCRdb, limited to in-frame sequences with V and J called. Missing clones are a known gap in these copies; in checked studies unresolved V genes cover under half, and the rest lacks a known reason. The V and J calls and clone size were taken over from that table, and D and trimming were inferred from the DNA. Recorded for this sample are roughly 250,000 clones; under 80% of them occurred a single time. Of the sample, over 2% is held by the ten largest clones.

Sequenced material: PBMCs. The TCR comes from a female donor in good health and CMV-seronegative. Here the chain combines TRBV6-6 and TRBJ1-3, with TRBD1 as a weak D call on 6 bases. The CDR3: CASSSGQLGSGNTIYF. The nucleotide sequence reads as follows: TGTGCCAGCAGTTCCGGACAGCTGGGCTCTGGAAACACCATATATTTT.